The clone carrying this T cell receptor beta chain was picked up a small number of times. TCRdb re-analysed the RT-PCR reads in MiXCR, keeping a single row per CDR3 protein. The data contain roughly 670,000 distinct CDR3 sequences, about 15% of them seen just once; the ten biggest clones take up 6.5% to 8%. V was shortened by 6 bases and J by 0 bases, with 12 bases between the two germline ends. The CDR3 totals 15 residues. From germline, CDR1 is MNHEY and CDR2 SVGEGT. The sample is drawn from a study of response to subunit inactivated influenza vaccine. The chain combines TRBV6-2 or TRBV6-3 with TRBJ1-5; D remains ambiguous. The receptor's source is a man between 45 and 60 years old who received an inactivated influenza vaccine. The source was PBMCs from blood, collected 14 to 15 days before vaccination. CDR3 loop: CASSSPQRSNQPQHF. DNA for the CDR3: TGTGCCAGCAGCTCCCCCCAACGTAGCAATCAGCCCCAGCATTTT.